This T cell receptor (beta chain) was captured by sequencing in a study of cytomegalovirus exposure and HLA in healthy donors. Study overall: Sequencing of 150 million to 200 million T cells in an earlier analysis found 95 million to 120 million unique TCR beta sequences.

Both 60 Vbeta primers and 13 Jbeta primers went into the PCR. TCRdb's copy holds only in-frame clones and misses some; the assay was immunoSEQ multiplex PCR. The table records roughly 240,000 clones, 82% of them present only once. Regarding this clone: The antigen is unknown.

Study-wide results and limits: Later work found that TCR association rates differed between HLA loci; DRB1 had the most and HLA-C the fewest.

CDR3 length: 15 residues. The V segment lost 8 bases and the J segment 4 bases; nucleotides outside the gene matches: 9. CDR1 is SQVTM and CDR2 is ANQGSEA in the germline V gene. The sequence was obtained from a woman in her thirties or forties in good health and CMV-seropositive. Sequencing was carried out using PBMCs. The rearrangement links TRBV29-1 to TRBJ2-1, with 12 bases fitting TRBD2. The CDR3 nucleotides read TGCAGCACCCGGACTAGCGGGACTTCGTACAATGAGCAGTTCTTC. Encoded protein: CSTRTSGTSYNEQFF.